Shown below are 7 T cell receptor beta chains from a single sample sequenced in a study of blood T cells in healthy people across ages. With a J-beta primer mix and a sample-barcoded 5' primer, a second PCR ran roughly 6 to 11 cycles. TCRdb recomputed calls from the 5' RACE reads with MiXCR, one row per CDR3 protein. The sample shows some 560,000 distinct CDR3 sequences, about 28% of them seen only once. The same data also went into a second study, on T cells of mothers and their children.

Sequenced: blood. The origin of the receptors is a boy between 2 and 10 years old in good health.

The rearrangement joins TRBV7-2 to TRBJ2-5; 8 positions agree with TRBD1. V shed 4 bases and J 7 bases; nucleotides not matched to a gene: 14. Germline CDR1 and CDR2: SGHTA and FQGNSA. The CDR3 is made up of 16 amino acids. This chain's CDR3 is CASSSWDRTLKGTQYF. CDR3 nucleotides: TGTGCCAGCAGCTCGTGGGACAGGACCCTTAAAGGGACCCAGTACTTC.

This clonotype was observed a few times. The chain has TRBV20-1 and TRBJ2-1; no reliable D call. The CDR3 runs to 11 residues. Trimming took 3 bases from V and 8 from J, leaving 8 bases between them. Germline V lookup: CDR1 DFQATT, CDR2 SNEGSKA (reference sequence). The CDR3 nucleotides are TGCAGTGCTAGGATATCAGATGAGCAGTTCTTC. Translated: CSARISDEQFF.

In its sample, this clonotype was seen a few times. The chain recombines TRBV21-1 with TRBJ1-4. TRBV21-1 is designated a pseudogene. CDR3 length equals 16 residues. The CDR3 is CASSTPKADHNEKLFF. The DNA for the CDR3 is TGTGCCAGCAGCACCCCGAAAGCTGACCATAATGAAAAACTGTTTTTT.

This chain uses TRBV20-1 with TRBJ2-5; 11 bases are a match to TRBD2. The end of the DNA is better explained by TRBJ2-7, so the J call may be wrong. The CDR3 is made up of 15 amino acids. Germline V gene data show CDR1 as DFQATT and CDR2 as SNEGSKA (reference sequence). The DNA for the CDR3 is TGCAGTGCTGGGGATAGCGGGAGGGCCGGGTACGAGCAGTACTTC. Translating gives CSAGDSGRAGYEQYF.

In this sample, this clonotype turned up a few times. This CDR3 is CASTRRVGTEAFF. CDR3 DNA: TGTGCCAGCACCCGACGGGTTGGCACTGAAGCTTTCTTT. The chain recombines TRBV6-2 or TRBV6-3 with TRBJ1-1; D is uncertain. Germline V gene sequence: CDR1 MNHEY, CDR2 SVGEGT. Deletions cut 7 bases from V and 4 bases from J, with 13 bases between. The CDR3 totals 13 residues.

This clonotype has a handful of counts. The V and J genes are TRBV2 and TRBJ2-3, with D tentatively TRBD1 or TRBD2 (6 bases each). CDR1 and CDR2 from the germline V gene are SNHLY and FYNNEI. The CDR3 runs to 13 residues. Trimming took off 6 bases at V and 2 bases at J, with 9 bases between the two ends. CDR3 protein: CASRRGVTDTQYF. CDR3 in DNA: TGTGCCAGCAGAAGGGGGGTCACAGATACGCAGTATTTT.

V usage is TRBV5-1 and J usage is TRBJ2-5; 8 positions match TRBD2. The CDR3 has 13 residues. Germline CDR1 and CDR2: SGHRS and YFSETQ. CDR3 nucleotides: TGCGCTTCTCATGCGGGGGGCGGAGAGACCCAGTACTTC. This gives the protein CASHAGGGETQYF.